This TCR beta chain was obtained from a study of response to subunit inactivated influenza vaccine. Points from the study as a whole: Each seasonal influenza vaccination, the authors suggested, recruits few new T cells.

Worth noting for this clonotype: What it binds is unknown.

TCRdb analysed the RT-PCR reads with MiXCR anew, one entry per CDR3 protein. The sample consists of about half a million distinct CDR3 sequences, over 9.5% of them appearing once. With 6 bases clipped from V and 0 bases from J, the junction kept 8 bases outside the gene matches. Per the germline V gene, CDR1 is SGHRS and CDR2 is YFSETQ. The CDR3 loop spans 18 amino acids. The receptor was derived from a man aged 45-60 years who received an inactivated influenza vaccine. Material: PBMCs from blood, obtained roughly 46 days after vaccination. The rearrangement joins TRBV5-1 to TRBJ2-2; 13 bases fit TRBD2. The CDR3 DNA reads TGCGCCAGCAAAAGCCGACTAGCGGGGGGCCCGAACACCGGGGAGCTGTTTTTT. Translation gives CASKSRLAGGPNTGELFF.